A single sample gave rise to the 13 T cell receptor beta chains below, sequenced in a study of blood T cells in healthy people across ages. A sample-barcoded 5' primer and a J-beta primer mix were used in a second PCR of roughly 6 to 12 cycles. TCRdb re-called the 5' RACE reads through MiXCR, storing one row per CDR3 protein. In the table there are 1 million to 1.2 million distinct CDR3 sequences, around two fifths of which are singletons. The material sequenced was blood. The receptor source for this set is a man aged 18 to 35 in good health.

This clonotype was observed a handful of times. V is TRBV5-5 and J is TRBJ1-1; D ambiguous. This CDR3 spans 13 amino acids. Looked up from germline, CDR1 is SGHKS and CDR2 is YYEKEE (reference sequence). Trimming left V 2 bases short and J 7 bases short, with 12 bases between. The CDR3 is CASSLWGTDEAFF. CDR3 nucleotides: TGTGCCAGCAGCTTATGGGGAACGGATGAAGCTTTCTTT.

This clonotype was recorded a few times. The chain recombines TRBV7-2 with TRBJ2-1; TRBD2 might be the D (6 bases). The length of the CDR3 is 14 residues. The V gene lost 0 bases and the J gene lost 8 bases, with 11 bases spanning the gap. Per the germline V gene, CDR1 is SGHTA and CDR2 is FQGNSA. CDR3 loop: CASSLASLAYEQFF. CDR3 DNA: TGTGCCAGCAGCTTAGCCTCACTAGCCTATGAGCAGTTCTTC.

Remarks on this clonotype: The junction does not match germline at one end; this may be a read error. CDR3 coding DNA: TGCGTCAGCAGCGCGGGACGAAGGACAGGGCCCTATGGCTACACCTTC. Translation: CVSSAGRRTGPYGYTF. The chain employs TRBV5-1 and TRBJ1-2; 8 bases match TRBD1. The germline V gene has CDR1 SGHRS and CDR2 YFSETQ. The CDR3 covers 16 residues.

The chain is built from TRBV9 and TRBJ2-5; D unclear. In germline, CDR1 is SGDLS, CDR2 YYNGEE. The V end lost 7 bases, the J end lost 0 bases, and 7 bases lay between the germline ends. The CDR3 is 12 residues long. CDR3 in DNA: TGTGCCAGCGGCAGATACCAAGAGACCCAGTACTTC. It encodes CASGRYQETQYF.

V and J are TRBV7-3 and TRBJ2-3; 10 bases fit TRBD2. V lost 5 bases to trimming and J lost 3 bases; unmatched junction nucleotides: 8. This CDR3 has 16 residues. Germline V gene data show CDR1 as SGHTA and CDR2 as FQGTGA. The CDR3 reads CASSPGSGGATDTQYF. In DNA, the CDR3 is TGTGCCAGCAGCCCAGGGAGCGGGGGGGCTACAGATACGCAGTATTTT.

This clonotype was observed a single time. The chain couples TRBV2 to TRBJ1-1; D gene unclear. Trimming pared 3 bases from V and 5 bases from J, leaving 7 bases between. There are 12 residues in the CDR3. The germline V gene encodes CDR1 SNHLY and CDR2 FYNNEI. CDR3 nucleotide sequence: TGTGCCAGCAGTGACGGGGTAACTGAAGCTTTCTTT. Its translation: CASSDGVTEAFF.

Turning to this clonotype: A read error is possible here, since a much larger clone lies one base away. This chain connects TRBV7-2 to TRBJ2-5; D is unresolved. Germline assignment: CDR1 SGHTA and CDR2 FQGNSA. The CDR3 consists of 17 residues. The V gene lost 3 bases and the J gene lost 11 bases, with 28 bases spanning the gap. The CDR3 is CASSFPLTGPTYNEQYF. In DNA form, the CDR3 reads TGTGCCAGCAGCTTTCCCCTTACGGGCCCAACGTACAATGAGCAGTACTTC.

The J gene is TRBJ1-5, the V gene TRBV6-2 or TRBV6-3; D might be TRBD1 (5 bases). V was clipped by 6 bases and J by 0 bases, with 9 bases between them. Germline V CDR1 and CDR2: MNHEY, SVGEGT. The CDR3 runs 14 residues. In nucleotides, the CDR3 is TGTGCCAGCAGGGGGGATTATAGCAATCAGCCCCAGCATTTT. It encodes CASRGDYSNQPQHF.

The chain carries TRBV7-9 and TRBJ1-4; D gene uncertain. V shed 5 bases and J shed 5 bases, with 6 bases lying between them. The CDR3 has 12 amino acids. Germline CDR1 is SEHNR and CDR2 is FQNEAQ (reference sequence). The CDR3 coding sequence is TGTGCCAGCAGCCTCATAAATGAAAAACTGTTTTTT. The encoded protein is CASSLINEKLFF.

About this clonotype: Since a much larger clone is just one base distant, this may be a read error. The genes are TRBV6-5 and TRBJ2-7; D remains unclear. Trimming cost V 6 bases and J 2 bases, with 14 bases left between them. CDR1 and CDR2 (germline): MNHEY, SVGAGI. The CDR3 loop spans 14 amino acids. The DNA for the CDR3 is TGTGCCAGCAGATTCGACGTGAGCCCCTACGAGCAGTACTTC. Its translation is CASRFDVSPYEQYF.

This clonotype has only a few counts. The V and J genes are TRBV7-9 and TRBJ2-6, with D possibly being TRBD2 (5 bases). CDR1 is SEHNR and CDR2 is FQNEAQ in the germline V gene (reference sequence). V was pared by 8 bases and J by 3 bases, with 11 bases between. CDR3 size: 14 residues. The CDR3 region is CASGLAVGANVLTF. CDR3 in DNA: TGTGCCAGCGGACTGGCTGTTGGGGCCAACGTCCTGACTTTC.

The rearrangement links TRBV9 to TRBJ2-1; 8 nucleotides agree with TRBD2. Trimming at V came to 0 bases and at J to 3 bases, leaving 8 bases not matched to a gene. The CDR3 has 17 amino acids. Germline-derived CDR1 and CDR2 are SGDLS and YYNGEE. As DNA, the CDR3 is TGTGCCAGCAGCGTAGATAGCCGGGGGGGAATCTACAATGAGCAGTTCTTC. It translates to CASSVDSRGGIYNEQFF. The variable domain in full, with the rest retrieved from reference TRBV9 and TRBJ2-1, is DSGVTQTPKHLITATGQRVTLRCSPRSGDLSVYWYQQSLDQGLQFLIQYYNGEERAKGNILERFSAQQFPDLHSELNLSSLELGDSALYFCASSVDSRGGIYNEQFFGPGTRLTVL.

This chain connects TRBV12-3 or TRBV12-4 to TRBJ2-7, with D unclear. This CDR3 is 13 amino acids long. V dropped 5 bases and J dropped 7 bases, with 15 bases sitting between them. CDR3: CASSPLNSGEQYF. CDR3 bases: TGTGCCAGCAGTCCTCTAAATAGTGGGGAGCAGTACTTC.